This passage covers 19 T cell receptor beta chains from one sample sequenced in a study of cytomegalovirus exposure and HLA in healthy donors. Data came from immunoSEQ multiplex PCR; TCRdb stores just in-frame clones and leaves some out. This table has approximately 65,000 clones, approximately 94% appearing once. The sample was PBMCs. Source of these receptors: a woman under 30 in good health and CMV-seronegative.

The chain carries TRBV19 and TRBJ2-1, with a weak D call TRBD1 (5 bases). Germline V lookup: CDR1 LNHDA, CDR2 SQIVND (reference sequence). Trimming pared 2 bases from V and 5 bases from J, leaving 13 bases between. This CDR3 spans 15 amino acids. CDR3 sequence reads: CASSIPRAVDNEQFF. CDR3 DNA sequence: TGTGCCAGTAGTATACCCAGGGCGGTCGACAATGAGCAGTTCTTC.

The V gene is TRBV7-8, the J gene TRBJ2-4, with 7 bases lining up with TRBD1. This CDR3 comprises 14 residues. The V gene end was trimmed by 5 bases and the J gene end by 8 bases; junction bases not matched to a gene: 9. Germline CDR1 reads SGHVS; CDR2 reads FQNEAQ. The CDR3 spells CASSPAGGPDIQYF. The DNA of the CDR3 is TGTGCCAGCAGCCCAGCAGGGGGACCGGACATTCAGTACTTC.

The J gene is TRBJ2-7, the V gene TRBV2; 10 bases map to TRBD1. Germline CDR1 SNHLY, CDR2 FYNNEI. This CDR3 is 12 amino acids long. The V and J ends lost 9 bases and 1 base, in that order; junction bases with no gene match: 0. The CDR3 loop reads CARGQGSYEQYF. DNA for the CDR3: TGTGCCAGGGGACAGGGGTCCTACGAGCAGTACTTC.

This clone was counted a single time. The CDR3 loop reads CASSLAGSREAFF. In DNA form, the CDR3 reads TGTGCCAGCAGCTTAGCCGGGTCGAGAGAAGCTTTCTTT. The genes are TRBV7-9 and TRBJ1-1, with D unclear. Trimming took 0 bases from V and 8 from J, leaving 10 bases between them. Germline V lookup: CDR1 SEHNR, CDR2 FQNEAQ (reference sequence). The CDR3 extends over 13 amino acids. The full variable domain, in which reference TRBV7-9 and TRBJ1-1 provide the parts outside the CDR3, is DTGVSQNPRHKITKRGQNVTFRCDPISEHNRLYWYRQTLGQGPEFLTYFQNEAQLEKSRLLSDRFSAERPKGSFSTLEIQRTEQGDSAMYLCASSLAGSREAFFGQGTRLTVV.

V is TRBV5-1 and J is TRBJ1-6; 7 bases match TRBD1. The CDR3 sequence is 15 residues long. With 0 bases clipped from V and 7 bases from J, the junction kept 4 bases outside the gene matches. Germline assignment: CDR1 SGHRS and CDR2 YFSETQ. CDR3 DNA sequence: TGCGCCAGCAGCTTGGGACAGGGAGTCAATTCACCCCTCCACTTT. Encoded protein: CASSLGQGVNSPLHF.

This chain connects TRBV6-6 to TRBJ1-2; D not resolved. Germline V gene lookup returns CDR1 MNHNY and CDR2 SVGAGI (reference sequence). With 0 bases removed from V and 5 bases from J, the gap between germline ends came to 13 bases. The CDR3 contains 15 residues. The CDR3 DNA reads TGTGCCAGCAGTTACTCGGGCCTCCGGGAGTATGGCTACACCTTC. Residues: CASSYSGLREYGYTF.

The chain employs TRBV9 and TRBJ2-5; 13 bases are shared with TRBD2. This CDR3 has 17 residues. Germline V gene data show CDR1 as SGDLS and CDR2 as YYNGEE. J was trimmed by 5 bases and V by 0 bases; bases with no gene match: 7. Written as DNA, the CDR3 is TGTGCCAGCAGCGTAGGACTAGCGGGGGGTGTGTGGGAGACCCAGTACTTC. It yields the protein CASSVGLAGGVWETQYF.

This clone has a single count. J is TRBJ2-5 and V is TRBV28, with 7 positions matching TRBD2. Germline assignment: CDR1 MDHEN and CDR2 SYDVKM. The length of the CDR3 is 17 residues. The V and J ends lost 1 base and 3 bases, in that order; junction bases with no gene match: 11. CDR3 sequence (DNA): TGTGCCAGCAGTTTATCCGGGGGGTTAGCGTTTGAAGAGACCCAGTACTTC. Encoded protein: CASSLSGGLAFEETQYF.

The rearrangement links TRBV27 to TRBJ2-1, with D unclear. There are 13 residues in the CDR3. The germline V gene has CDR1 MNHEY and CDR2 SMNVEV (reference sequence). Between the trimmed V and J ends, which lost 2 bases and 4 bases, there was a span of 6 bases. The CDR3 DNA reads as TGTGCCAGCAGTTTAACAAGATACAATGAGCAGTTCTTC. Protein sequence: CASSLTRYNEQFF.

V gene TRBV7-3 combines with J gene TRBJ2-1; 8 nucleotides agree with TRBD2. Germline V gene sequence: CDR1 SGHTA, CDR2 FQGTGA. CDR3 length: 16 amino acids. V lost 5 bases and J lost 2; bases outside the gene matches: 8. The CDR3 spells CASSPEAGGPYNEQFF. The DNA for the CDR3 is TGTGCCAGCAGCCCCGAGGCGGGGGGCCCCTACAATGAGCAGTTCTTC.

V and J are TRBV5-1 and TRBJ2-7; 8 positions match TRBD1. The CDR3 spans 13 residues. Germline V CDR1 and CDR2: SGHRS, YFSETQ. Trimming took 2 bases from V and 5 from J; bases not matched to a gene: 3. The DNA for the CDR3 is TGCGCCAGCAGCTTAGGACAGGGCCACGAGCAGTACTTC. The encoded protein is CASSLGQGHEQYF.

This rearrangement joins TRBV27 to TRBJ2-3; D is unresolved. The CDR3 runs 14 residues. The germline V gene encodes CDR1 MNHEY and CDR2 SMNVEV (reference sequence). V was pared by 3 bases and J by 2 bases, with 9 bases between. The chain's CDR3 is CASSFGPYTDTQYF. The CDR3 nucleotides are TGTGCCAGCAGTTTTGGCCCTTACACAGATACGCAGTATTTT.

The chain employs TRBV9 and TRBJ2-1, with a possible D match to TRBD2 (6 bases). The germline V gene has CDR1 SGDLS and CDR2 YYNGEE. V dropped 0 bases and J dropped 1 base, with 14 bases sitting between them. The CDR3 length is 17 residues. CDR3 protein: CASSVAKGGGSYNEQFF. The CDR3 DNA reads TGTGCCAGCAGCGTAGCCAAGGGCGGAGGGTCCTACAATGAGCAGTTCTTC.

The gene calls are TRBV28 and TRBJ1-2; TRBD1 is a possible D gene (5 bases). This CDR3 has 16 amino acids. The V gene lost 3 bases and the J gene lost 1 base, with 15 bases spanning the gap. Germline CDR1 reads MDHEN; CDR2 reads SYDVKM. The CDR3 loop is CASSLSTDFFNYGYTF. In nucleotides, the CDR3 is TGTGCCAGCAGTTTGTCGACAGATTTTTTTAACTATGGCTACACCTTC.

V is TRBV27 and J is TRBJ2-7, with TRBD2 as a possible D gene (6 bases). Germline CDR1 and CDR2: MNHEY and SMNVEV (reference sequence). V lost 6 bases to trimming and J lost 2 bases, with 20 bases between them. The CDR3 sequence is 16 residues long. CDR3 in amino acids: CASSSTLGGAAYEQYF. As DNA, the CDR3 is TGTGCCAGCAGCTCTACCCTAGGCGGGGCAGCCTACGAGCAGTACTTC.

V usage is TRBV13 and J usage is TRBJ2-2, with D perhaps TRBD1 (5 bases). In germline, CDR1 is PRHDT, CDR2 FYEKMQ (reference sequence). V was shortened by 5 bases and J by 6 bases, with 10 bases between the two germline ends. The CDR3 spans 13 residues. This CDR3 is CASSEQAAGELFF. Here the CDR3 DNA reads TGTGCCAGCAGCGAACAGGCGGCCGGGGAGCTGTTTTTT.

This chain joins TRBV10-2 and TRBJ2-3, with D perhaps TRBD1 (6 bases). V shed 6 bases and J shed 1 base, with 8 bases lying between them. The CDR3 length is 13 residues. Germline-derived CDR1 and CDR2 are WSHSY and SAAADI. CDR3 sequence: CASRNRGTDTQYF. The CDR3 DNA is TGCGCCAGCAGGAACAGGGGCACAGATACGCAGTATTTT.

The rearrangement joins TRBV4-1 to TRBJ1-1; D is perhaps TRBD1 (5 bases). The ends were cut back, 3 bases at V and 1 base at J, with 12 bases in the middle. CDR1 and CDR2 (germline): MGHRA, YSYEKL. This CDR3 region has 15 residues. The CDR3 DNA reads TGCGCCAGCAGCCAGAGCCCGACAGCGAACACTGAAGCTTTCTTT. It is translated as CASSQSPTANTEAFF.

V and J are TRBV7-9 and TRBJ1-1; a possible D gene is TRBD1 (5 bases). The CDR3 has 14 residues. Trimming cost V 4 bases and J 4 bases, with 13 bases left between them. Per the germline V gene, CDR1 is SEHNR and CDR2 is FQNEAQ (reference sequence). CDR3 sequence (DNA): TGTGCCAGCAGCTACCCTCCGGGGGTCACTGAAGCTTTCTTT. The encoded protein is CASSYPPGVTEAFF.